This T cell receptor beta chain is from a study of blood T cell repertoires in COVID-19. Whole-study context: There were acute and convalescent COVID-19 samples, and they came from the United States, Italy and Spain. Sources were T cells, B-cell-depleted T cells, or PBMCs; the material itself was cDNA or gDNA.

In the source study's methods: Quantification of nucleated cells was approximated via reference gene primer amplification. Profiled with immunoSEQ multiplex PCR; TCRdb holds only in-frame clones, not every one. D and trimming were read from the DNA, whereas the V and J calls and clone size are those reported in that table. The data contain roughly 110,000 clones, approximately 85% of them singletons. The CDR3 is made up of 13 amino acids. With 5 bases clipped from V and 7 bases from J, the junction kept 5 bases outside the gene matches. Per germline, CDR1 LNHDA and CDR2 SQIVND (reference sequence). The receptor comes from a man aged 35 to 55 with acute or convalescent COVID-19. Sequenced: peripheral blood. This chain links TRBV19 with TRBJ2-7; 10 bases agree with TRBD2. CDR3 residues: CASSGGLAREQYF. CDR3 in DNA: TGTGCCAGTAGTGGGGGACTAGCGAGGGAGCAGTACTTC. The variable domain in full, completed from reference TRBV19 and TRBJ2-7, reads DGGITQSPKYLFRKEGQNVTLSCEQNLNHDAMYWYRQDPGQGLRLIYYSQIVNDFQKGDIAEGYSVSREKKESFPLTVTSAQKNPTAFYLCASSGGLAREQYFGPGTRLTVT.